The sequence of this T cell receptor beta chain was determined in a study of T cells in women clearing cervical HPV infection. Whole-study context: Controls were women whose single incident HPV16 infection cleared within 12 months without precancer or cancer. Findings and caveats of the study: It is unknown whether associations predate infection; no effector/memory or HPV-specific sorting.

Trimming removed 3 bases from V and 3 bases from J; junction bases left unmatched: 9. The CDR3 runs to 16 residues. The table came from immunoSEQ multiplex PCR; TCRdb's copy has only in-frame clones and leaves some out. The repertoire shows 31,000 or so clones; the top ten hold 4.2%. With regard to this clone: The antigen remains unidentified. The read is 3 residues too short to cover the CDR3 end, so that end is filled in from the germline J gene.

The rearrangement links TRBV12-3 or TRBV12-4 to TRBJ2-3; 7 bases fit TRBD2. This receptor was obtained from a woman aged 18-69 years with a cervical HPV16 infection that either progressed to CIN3+ or cleared (not recorded which). The material sequenced was blood buffy coat. CDR3 in amino acids: CASSFSGGSSTDTQYF. CDR3 bases read: TGTGCCAGCAGTTTTTCCGGCGGGAGTAGTACAGATACG.